This T cell receptor (beta chain) was identified in a study of control samples from healthy donors and cancer patients. The table came from immunoSEQ multiplex PCR; TCRdb's copy has only in-frame clones and leaves some out. Of 120,000 to 150,000 clones detected, 91% appear once; the ten largest clones hold about 3%. Deletions cut 1 base from V and 3 bases from J, with 1 base between. CDR1 and CDR2 from the germline V gene are LGHNT and FRNRAP. The CDR3 has 12 residues. This TCR derives from a man aged 25-40 years in good health. The chain combines TRBV12-5 with TRBJ1-5; D is uncertain. Sequenced: blood. The CDR3 nucleotides read TGTGCTAGTGGTTTGGACAATCAGCCCCAGCATTTT. This sequence encodes CASGLDNQPQHF.